The subject of this entry is one T cell receptor beta chain. Its antigen is unknown. Both peripheral blood and punch biopsies of lesional scalp skin were obtained from patients who had alopecia areata. The data derive from a study of CD8+ T cells in alopecia areata. As for the study in general: It was oral tofacitinib, at 5 to 10 mg twice daily, that treated patients received. Notes on the study in general: Higher clonality than in normal scalp was seen in lesional scalp, especially alopecia totalis/universalis.

Sequencing used cDNA as its template, made by extracting RNA and reverse transcribing it. Clones were sequenced by immunoSEQ multiplex PCR, and TCRdb holds only the in-frame ones, with some missing. The table has about 200,000 clones, approximately 61% seen once; the top ten hold 0.45%. The length of the CDR3 is 14 residues. CDR1 is GTSNPN and CDR2 is SVGIG in the germline V gene (reference sequence). Between the trimmed V and J ends, which lost 3 bases and 5 bases, there was a span of 16 bases. Sequencing was performed on CD4+ T cells sorted from blood, taken at week 0. The receptor was isolated from a human donor with alopecia areata. The chain carries TRBV30 and TRBJ1-1, with D unclear. The CDR3 loop is CAWSVQRIRTEAFF. The CDR3 region has the DNA TGTGCCTGGAGCGTGCAGCGGATACGGACTGAAGCTTTCTTT.